This entry is about one T cell receptor (beta chain). It lacks a known antigen. No base quality information exists; no much larger clone differs at one position. Genomic DNA was isolated and then used for TCRbeta deep sequencing. The immunoSEQ assay, provided as a commercial service, was used for TCRbeta CDR3 sequencing and initial data processing. The original methods were these. Reads were demultiplexed, adapter and primer sequences were trimmed, similar clones were merged through frequency-ratio clustering, and V, D, J genes were annotated using IMGT. Here the immuneACCESS table is served through TCRdb, limited to in-frame sequences with V and J called. Missing clones are a known gap in these copies; in checked studies unresolved V genes cover under half, and the rest lacks a known reason. V, J and clone size are taken as reported in that table, and D and trimming were inferred from the DNA itself. The sample yields about 13,000 clones; roughly 80% were counted once. The ten largest clones represent roughly 32% of the sample.

The sample belongs to a study of somatic mutations in T cells in chronic GVHD (TCRdb year 2020). Inclusive of the bounding cysteine and phenylalanine, the CDR3 is 14 residues long. The entry retains the CDR3 DNA only, 42 bases that are in frame from base 1. CDR1 and CDR2, per the germline V gene (reference sequence), are LNHDA and SQIVND. V lost 7 bases and J lost 4 bases; the stretch between them is 14 bases long. For sorting, staining was performed with anti-CD3, anti-CD4, anti-CD8 and a Vbeta20 antibody from the IOTest Beta Mark kit on a FACSAria III, and a purity above 97% was achieved. Mononuclear cells were isolated by Ficoll-Paque PLUS density gradient centrifugation from peripheral blood that had been collected in sodium heparin tubes. CD4+ Vbeta20+, CD4+ Vbeta20-, and CD8+ T cell fractions were FACS-sorted before TCRbeta deep sequencing.

The sequencing input was Vbeta20-negative CD4+ T cells from blood. The sample's cell subset or site label, decoded: CD4+ T cells sorted as TCR Vbeta20 negative by flow cytometry. This receptor chain uses TRBV19 and TRBJ1-3, with the D gene not confidently named. The receptor comes from a male patient between 45 and 59 years old with chronic graft-versus-host disease. A transplant means some T cells may be of graft donor rather than patient origin. The CDR3 reads CASTRGGSGNTIYF. The sequenced DNA is TGTGCCAGTACCCGGGGAGGGTCAGGAAACACCATATATTTT.